A selection of T cell receptor beta chains follows, all from one sample in a study of shared clonotypes between healthy human individuals. The method was immunoSEQ multiplex PCR; TCRdb's version includes in-frame clones alone and lacks a portion of them. This sample carries hundreds of thousands of clones, about 95% of them seen once, and the ten largest clones take around 0.12%. Input material: naive CD8+ T cells sorted from blood. Receptor source: a woman aged 30 to 39 in good health. Both conserved end residues are part of each CDR3. The D gene is left open where the match is weak. Some rows mark clone size as missing; the rest say once, few, many or name a class of expanded clone.

.	TRBV29-1	.	TRBJ2-7	TGCAGCGTTGAACATCCAGAGACCTACGAGCAGTACTTC	CSVEHPETYEQYF
.	TRBV5-4	TRBD1	TRBJ2-7	TGTGCCAGCAGCAAGTCGGACAGGGCCTCCTACGAGCAGTACTTC	CASSKSDRASYEQYF
.	TRBV7-9	.	TRBJ1-2	TGTGCCAGCATGGAAGCGGGAAACTATGGCTACACCTTC	CASMEAGNYGYTF
once	TRBV7-6	.	TRBJ2-1	TGTGCCAGCAGCTTAGCACTTTTCAGAAGAAGCTCCTACAATGAGCAGTTCTTC	CASSLALFRRSSYNEQFF
.	TRBV14	.	TRBJ2-5	TGTGCCAGCAGCCATTCGGACCTCGGTCATCAGGAGACCCAGTACTTC	CASSHSDLGHQETQYF
.	TRBV21-1	.	TRBJ2-7	TGTGCCAGCAGCAAAGTGGGACTAGCGGGAGGGGTCTCCTACGAGCAGTACTTC	CASSKVGLAGGVSYEQYF
.	TRBV9	.	TRBJ1-3	TGTGCCAGCAGCGGACAGGCCGGGACCTCTCTCTCTCTCTCTGGAAACACCATATATTTT	CASSGQAGTSLSLSGNTIYF
.	TRBV5-1	.	TRBJ2-7	TGCGCCAGCCGGGACATGGGATACGAGCAGTACTTC	CASRDMGYEQYF
.	TRBV27	.	TRBJ2-5	TGTGCCAGCAGTTTAAGTCAGGGGGGAGAGACCCAGTACTTC	CASSLSQGGETQYF
once	TRBV2	TRBD2	TRBJ2-5	TGTGCCAGCAGCTGGGACGGGAGGGGAGAGACCCAGTACTTC	CASSWDGRGETQYF
.	TRBV6-5	.	TRBJ2-7	TGTGCCAGCAGAACGGGCGGGCGTAGCTCCTACGAGCAGTACTTC	CASRTGGRSSYEQYF
.	TRBV2	.	TRBJ1-1	TGTGCCAGCAGTGAGGGGGGTGGGACTGAAGCTTTCTTT	CASSEGGGTEAFF
.	TRBV7-9	.	TRBJ2-7	TGTGCCAGCAGCATAAAGGGCAGGAGCTCCTACGAGCAGTACTTC	CASSIKGRSSYEQYF
.	TRBV19	.	TRBJ1-2	TGTGCCAGTAGTATGCGAGAGGGGCAGCTTAACTATGGCTACACCTTC	CASSMREGQLNYGYTF
.	TRBV5-4	TRBD2	TRBJ2-7	TGTGCCAGCAGCTCGGCTGGGCAGCGGGAATTTAACGAGCAGTACTTC	CASSSAGQREFNEQYF
.	TRBV9	.	TRBJ1-2	TGTGCCAGCAGCGTCGACCCCGGTTCGGAGTATCTCTATGGCTACACCTTC	CASSVDPGSEYLYGYTF
.	TRBV29-1	.	TRBJ1-2	TGCAGCGTTGGCCCTGACAGAAGAAATGGCTACACCTTC	CSVGPDRRNGYTF
once	TRBV4-1	.	TRBJ1-1	TGCGCCAGCAGCCAAGCGGGGATGAACACTGAAGCTTTCTTT	CASSQAGMNTEAFF
once	TRBV28	.	TRBJ2-7	TGTGCCAGTTCGTGGGGGTGGGAGCAGTACTTC	CASSWGWEQYF
.	TRBV28	.	TRBJ2-3	TGTGCCAGCAGTCGCTTAGGGGGAGATACGCAGTATTTT	CASSRLGGDTQYF
.	TRBV19	.	TRBJ1-5	TGTGCCAGTTCGGAGGGGGGCTGGCAGCCCCAGCATTTT	CASSEGGWQPQHF
.	TRBV5-6	.	TRBJ2-1	TGTGCCAGCAGCTTGTTAACGAGCTCCTACAATGAGCAGTTCTTC	CASSLLTSSYNEQFF
once	TRBV4-1	.	TRBJ1-5	TGCGCCAGCAGCCAAGAGCCCCCCGGAACAGAGAGCAATCAGCCCCAGCATTTT	CASSQEPPGTESNQPQHF
.	TRBV7-9	TRBD2	TRBJ2-3	TGTGCCAGCAGCTTAGTAACTAGCGGAGCAGATACGCAGTATTTT	CASSLVTSGADTQYF
.	TRBV28	.	TRBJ2-7	TGTGCCAGCAGTTTTCTCCCTTCCCGGCCCTACGAGCAGTACTTC	CASSFLPSRPYEQYF
.	TRBV27	.	TRBJ2-1	TGTGCCAGCAGTTTATACCCGGCAGCAAATGAGCAGTTCTTC	CASSLYPAANEQFF
.	TRBV28	.	TRBJ1-5	TGTGCCAGCAGTTTCAGAGGTGGCAATCAGCCCCAGCATTTT	CASSFRGGNQPQHF
.	TRBV9	TRBD2	TRBJ2-2	TGTGCCAGCAGCCCACCCCTAGGATCCGCTAGCGGGAGATCCGGGGAGCTGTTTTTT	CASSPPLGSASGRSGELFF
.	TRBV19	TRBD1	TRBJ2-1	TGTGCCACCCTGGGGGGCGGGACAGGTACCTTAGGTTATGAGCAGTTCTTC	CATLGGGTGTLGYEQFF
.	TRBV7-8	.	TRBJ2-3	TGTGCCAGCAGCTTAAAGTTAGGGGGGTTCACAGATACGCAGTATTTT	CASSLKLGGFTDTQYF
.	TRBV6-1	TRBD1	TRBJ1-5	TGTGCCAGCAGAACAGGGGCCGGAAGCAATCAGCCCCAGCATTTT	CASRTGAGSNQPQHF
.	TRBV19	TRBD2	TRBJ2-1	TGTGCCAGTAGTATTACCCCTAGGACTAGCGGGAGGAATGAGCAGTTCTTC	CASSITPRTSGRNEQFF
.	TRBV6-6	.	TRBJ2-7	TGTGCCAGCAGCCAAACAGGGTATGGCTACGAGCAGTACTTC	CASSQTGYGYEQYF
.	TRBV9	TRBD2	TRBJ2-1	TGTGCCAGCAGCGTGCCAGCTAGCGGGAGGGATGAGCAGTTCTTC	CASSVPASGRDEQFF
.	TRBV7-9	.	TRBJ1-4	TGTGCCAGCGGGGGGGAACAAGGGGAACTGTTTTTT	CASGGEQGELFF
.	TRBV11-3	.	TRBJ1-1	TGTGCCAGCAGCTGGGGCGGGAACACTGAAGCTTTCTTT	CASSWGGNTEAFF
.	TRBV29-1	.	TRBJ1-1	TGCAGCGTCGGGACGTCATTTGAAGCTTTCTTT	CSVGTSFEAFF
.	TRBV6-5	.	TRBJ2-7	TGTGCCAGCAGTTACTCGACGGGGGAGACTAACTACGAGCAGTACTTC	CASSYSTGETNYEQYF
.	TRBV27	.	TRBJ2-1	TGTGCCAGCAGTTTTCCTGGATACAATGAGCAGTTCTTC	CASSFPGYNEQFF
.	TRBV28	.	TRBJ1-1	TGTGCCAGCAGCCCCCCGGGGACGGGCACTGAAGCTTTCTTT	CASSPPGTGTEAFF
.	TRBV7-3	TRBD2	TRBJ2-3	TGTGCCAGCAGCTCTAGCGGGTCTAGCACAGATACGCAGTATTTT	CASSSSGSSTDTQYF
.	TRBV6-5	.	TRBJ1-2	TGTGCCAGCAGGACCATGAGCCAGAAGGGAGATGGCTACACCTTC	CASRTMSQKGDGYTF
.	TRBV27	.	TRBJ2-4	TGTGCCAGCAGTTTATCGAGCGCCCCGACGGAGGGAACCAAAAACATTCAGTACTTC	CASSLSSAPTEGTKNIQYF
.	TRBV27	.	TRBJ2-7	TGTGCCAGCAGTTTATCGGAGGGATCGGACGAGCAGTACTTC	CASSLSEGSDEQYF
.	TRBV27	TRBD1	TRBJ2-7	TGTGCCAGCAAGATGGGACAGGGAGCCTACGAGCAGTACTTC	CASKMGQGAYEQYF
.	TRBV29-1	.	TRBJ2-3	TGCAGCGTTGAAGACCCGGGACTCGGCACAGATACGCAGTATTTT	CSVEDPGLGTDTQYF
.	TRBV27	TRBD2	TRBJ2-1	TGTGCCAGCAGCCTATGGACTAGCGGGAAAAATGAGCAGTTCTTC	CASSLWTSGKNEQFF
.	TRBV19	.	TRBJ2-7	TGTGCCAGTAGTATAGATCCCATTGGGAGCGAGCAGTACTTC	CASSIDPIGSEQYF
.	TRBV27	.	TRBJ2-5	TGTGCCAGCAGTTTCAGGGGAGGAGAGACCCAGTACTTC	CASSFRGGETQYF
.	TRBV7-9	.	TRBJ2-2	TGTGCCAGCAGCTTATGGGTCAGCGGTACCGGGGAGCTGTTTTTT	CASSLWVSGTGELFF
.	TRBV7-8	.	TRBJ2-1	TGTGCCAGCAACGAGATAAGCTCCTACAATGAGCAGTTCTTC	CASNEISSYNEQFF
.	TRBV19	.	TRBJ2-6	TGTGCCAGTAGTATAGCGGGGCGATTCTACTCTGGGGCCAACGTCCTGACTTTC	CASSIAGRFYSGANVLTF
.	TRBV30	TRBD2	TRBJ2-1	TGTGCCTGGAGTGTACGGTCTAGCGGGAGCGACGATGAGCAGTTCTTC	CAWSVRSSGSDDEQFF
.	TRBV7-9	TRBD1	TRBJ1-5	TGTGCCAGCAGCTTCGGGGAGACAGGGGAGGATCAGCCCCAGCATTTT	CASSFGETGEDQPQHF
once	TRBV5-1	TRBD2	TRBJ2-1	TGCGCCAGCAGCTTTCGACTAGCGGGAGACCCATACAATGAGCAGTTCTTC	CASSFRLAGDPYNEQFF